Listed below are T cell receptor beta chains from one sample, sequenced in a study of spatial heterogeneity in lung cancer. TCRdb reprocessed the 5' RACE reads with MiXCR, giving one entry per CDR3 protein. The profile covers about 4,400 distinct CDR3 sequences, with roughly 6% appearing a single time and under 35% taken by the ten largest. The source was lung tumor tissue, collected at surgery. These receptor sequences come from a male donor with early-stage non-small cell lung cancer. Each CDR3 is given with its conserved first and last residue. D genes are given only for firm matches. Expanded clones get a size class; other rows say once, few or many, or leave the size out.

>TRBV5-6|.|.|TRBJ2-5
CASSLVASETQYF
TGTGCCAGCAGCTTGGTGGCGTCAGAGACCCAGTACTTC
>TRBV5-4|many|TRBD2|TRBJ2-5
CASSLAPELAGIQETQYF
TGTGCCAGCAGCTTGGCCCCTGAACTAGCGGGGATCCAAGAGACCCAGTACTTC
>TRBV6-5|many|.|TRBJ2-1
CASSWGPEQFF
TGTGCCAGCAGTTGGGGTCCGGAGCAGTTCTTC
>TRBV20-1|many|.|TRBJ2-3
CSASWQGNTDTQYF
TGCAGTGCTAGTTGGCAGGGGAACACAGATACGCAGTATTTT
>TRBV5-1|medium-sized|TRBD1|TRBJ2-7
CASSLWTGHYEQYF
TGCGCCAGCAGCCTTTGGACAGGACACTACGAGCAGTACTTC
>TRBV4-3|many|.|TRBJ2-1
CASSQDWDEQFF
TGCGCCAGCAGCCAAGACTGGGATGAGCAGTTCTTC
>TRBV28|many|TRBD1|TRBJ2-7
CASRTRGFSYEQYF
TGTGCCAGCAGGACCAGGGGGTTCTCCTACGAGCAGTACTTC
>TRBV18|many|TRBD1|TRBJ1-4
CASSPRTGGGEKLFF
TGTGCCAGCTCACCCCGGACAGGGGGTGGTGAAAAACTGTTTTTT
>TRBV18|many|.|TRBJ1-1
CASSPGQSLGAFF
TGTGCCAGCTCGCCCGGGCAGTCCTTAGGAGCTTTCTTT
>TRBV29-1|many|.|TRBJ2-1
CSAGDPSSYNEQFF
TGCAGCGCCGGGGACCCCAGCTCCTACAATGAGCAGTTCTTC
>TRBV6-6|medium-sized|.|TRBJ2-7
CASSRDGSYEQYF
TGTGCCAGCAGTCGGGACGGGTCCTACGAGCAGTACTTC
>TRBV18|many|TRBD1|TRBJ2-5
CASSLFQGQGSETQYF
TGTGCCAGCTCACTCTTCCAGGGACAGGGGTCGGAGACCCAGTACTTC
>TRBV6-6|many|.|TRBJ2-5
CASSHRGEETQYF
TGTGCCAGCAGTCACCGAGGGGAGGAGACCCAGTACTTC
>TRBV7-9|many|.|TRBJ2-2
CASSFHTGELFF
TGTGCCAGCAGTTTTCACACCGGGGAGCTGTTTTTT
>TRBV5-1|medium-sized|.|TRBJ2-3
CASSPLGQRTDTQYF
TGCGCCAGCAGCCCTTTGGGGCAAAGGACAGATACGCAGTATTTT
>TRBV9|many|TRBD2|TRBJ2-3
CASSVGLGGSGTDTQYF
TGTGCCAGCAGCGTAGGGTTAGGCGGGAGTGGCACAGATACGCAGTATTTT
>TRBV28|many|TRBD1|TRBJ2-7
CASSPYGTAPSYEQYF
TGTGCCAGCAGTCCCTACGGGACAGCCCCCTCCTACGAGCAGTACTTC
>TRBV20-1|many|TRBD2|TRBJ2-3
CSARKPGTSGGALPTDTQYF
TGCAGTGCTAGGAAACCCGGGACTAGCGGGGGGGCTCTACCTACAGATACGCAGTATTTT
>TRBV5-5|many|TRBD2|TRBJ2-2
CASSLHSGGNTGELFF
TGTGCCAGCAGCTTGCATAGCGGGGGGAACACCGGGGAGCTGTTTTTT
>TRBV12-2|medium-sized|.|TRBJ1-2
CASRLAHPDRDDGYTF
TGTGCAAGTCGCTTAGCCCACCCCGACAGGGACGATGGCTACACCTTC
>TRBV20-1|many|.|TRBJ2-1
CSAERGLLYNEQFF
TGCAGTGCAGAGAGGGGACTTCTTTACAATGAGCAGTTCTTC
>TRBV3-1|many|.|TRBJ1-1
CASSQDLGEDTEAFF
TGTGCCAGCAGCCAAGATCTAGGGGAGGACACTGAAGCTTTCTTT
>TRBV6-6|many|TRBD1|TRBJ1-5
CASSSDRGSNQPQHF
TGTGCCAGCAGTTCCGACAGGGGTAGCAATCAGCCCCAGCATTTT
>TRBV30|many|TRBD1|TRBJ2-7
CAWSVKQGFGEQYF
TGTGCCTGGAGTGTTAAACAGGGGTTCGGCGAGCAGTACTTC
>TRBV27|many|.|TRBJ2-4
CASSVTVPFAKNIQYF
TGTGCCAGCAGTGTGACTGTCCCCTTTGCCAAAAACATTCAGTACTTC
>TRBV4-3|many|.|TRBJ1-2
CASSQDWGTYGYTF
TGCGCCAGCAGCCAAGATTGGGGAACCTATGGCTACACCTTC
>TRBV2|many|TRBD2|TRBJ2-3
CASNLVQGGSGLRTDTQYF
TGTGCCAGCAATCTCGTGCAGGGAGGGAGCGGGCTGCGCACAGATACGCAGTATTTT
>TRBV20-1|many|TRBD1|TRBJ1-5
CSALRSDREAQPQHF
TGCAGTGCCCTTCGATCGGACAGGGAGGCTCAGCCCCAGCATTTT
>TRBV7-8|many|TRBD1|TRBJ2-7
CASSFGTGNIEQYF
TGTGCCAGCAGCTTCGGGACAGGCAACATCGAGCAGTACTTC
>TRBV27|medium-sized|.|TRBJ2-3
CASSSDWEDTQYF
TGTGCCAGCAGTTCGGACTGGGAGGATACGCAGTATTTT
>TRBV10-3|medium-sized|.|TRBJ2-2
CAISRPSTGELFF
TGTGCCATCAGTCGGCCCTCAACCGGGGAGCTGTTTTTT
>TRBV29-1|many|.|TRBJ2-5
CSVSGQEGRQTQYF
TGCAGCGTTTCAGGGCAAGAGGGGAGGCAGACCCAGTACTTC
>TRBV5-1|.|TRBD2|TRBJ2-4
CASSSTGGARLGNIQYF
TGCGCCAGCAGCTCCACGGGGGGAGCCCGGCTTGGCAACATTCAGTACTTC
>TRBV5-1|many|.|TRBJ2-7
CASSHLAEYEQYF
TGCGCCAGCAGTCATTTAGCGGAGTACGAGCAGTACTTC
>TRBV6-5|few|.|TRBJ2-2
CASSYRGTGELFF
TGTGCCAGCAGTTACCGGGGGACCGGGGAGCTGTTTTTT
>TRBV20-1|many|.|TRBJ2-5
CSAHPGIKTQYF
TGCAGTGCCCACCCGGGGATTAAGACCCAGTACTTC
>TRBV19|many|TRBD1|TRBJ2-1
CASSITGGIYNEQFF
TGTGCCAGTAGTATTACAGGGGGGATCTACAATGAGCAGTTCTTC
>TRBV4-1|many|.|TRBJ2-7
CASSQVEGGSYEQYF
TGCGCCAGCAGCCAAGTCGAAGGGGGGTCCTACGAGCAGTACTTC